This T cell receptor (beta chain) was recovered during a study of chemoradiotherapy in HPV16-positive cancers. Study overall: Candidate HPV-specific clones and shared TCR motifs came from two HPV16-positive patients. Study-wide points: Better recurrence-free survival went with HPV-responsive T-cell expansion in HPV16-positive patients.

TCRdb's copy holds only in-frame clones and misses some; the assay was immunoSEQ multiplex PCR. The table includes 30,000 to 35,000 clones, roughly nine tenths detected once. With 6 bases removed from V and 4 bases from J, the gap between germline ends came to 19 bases. The CDR3 is 15 residues long. Germline CDR1 is SGDLS and CDR2 is YYNGEE. Remarks on this clone: Its antigen remains unidentified.

The TCR sequence derives from a human donor with HPV-associated anogenital cancer. This chain uses TRBV9 with TRBJ1-1; no definite D call. The material sequenced was blood, taken from a patient who underwent chemoradiotherapy. In nucleotides, the CDR3 is TGTGCCAGCAATAAGGTCGGGAGAGGTAGCACTGAAGCTTTCTTT. Protein product: CASNKVGRGSTEAFF.